These 13 T cell receptor beta chains share one sample of origin, sequenced in a study of a mutant IDH1 vaccine in newly diagnosed glioma. Clones were sequenced by immunoSEQ multiplex PCR, and TCRdb holds only the in-frame ones, with some missing. The profile shows over 60,000 clones, 80% to 90% of them singletons. For these TCRs, the target antigens are not known. The time point here: week 35, safety follow-up. Mutant IDH1 20-mer peptide, at 300 ug, made up each vaccine dose, with topical imiquimod. The sample consisted of PBMCs, taken from a glioma patient whose treatment included an IDH1 peptide vaccine. The receptor set was obtained from a man aged 35-49 years with glioma.

The rearrangement links TRBV7-9 to TRBJ2-3, with D perhaps TRBD1 or TRBD2 (5 bases each). This CDR3 spans 14 amino acids. Germline CDR1 reads SEHNR; CDR2 reads FQNEAQ (reference sequence). Deletions cut 2 bases from V and 1 base from J, with 7 bases between. Here the CDR3 DNA reads TGTGCCAGCAGCTTAACGGGGCGCACAGATACGCAGTATTTT. This gives the protein CASSLTGRTDTQYF. The entire variable domain, with the rest obtained from reference TRBV7-9 and TRBJ2-3, is as follows: DTGVSQNPRHKITKRGQNVTFRCDPISEHNRLYWYRQTLGQGPEFLTYFQNEAQLEKSRLLSDRFSAERPKGSFSTLEIQRTEQGDSAMYLCASSLTGRTDTQYFGPGTRLTVL.

The chain combines TRBV4-2 with TRBJ2-7; possible D gene TRBD1, 6 bases. CDR3 length equals 15 residues. V was trimmed by 2 bases and J by 4 bases, leaving 15 bases between them. Germline V gene sequence: CDR1 LGHNA, CDR2 YNFKEQ. CDR3 sequence: CASSQRSDSVYEQYF. The CDR3 region has the DNA TGTGCCAGCAGCCAACGTTCGGACAGCGTATACGAGCAGTACTTC.

J is TRBJ2-1 and V is TRBV15; the D is unclear. The CDR3 extends over 12 amino acids. V lost 0 bases to trimming and J lost 7 bases, with 4 bases between them. Germline V lookup: CDR1 LNHNV, CDR2 YYDKDF (reference sequence). The CDR3 loop reads CATSRDRNEQFF. Here the CDR3 DNA reads TGTGCCACCAGCAGAGATAGGAATGAGCAGTTCTTC.

The chain joins TRBV27 to TRBJ1-6, with 7 bases fitting TRBD1. Trimming removed 7 bases from V and 7 bases from J; junction bases left unmatched: 13. There are 16 residues in the CDR3. Germline V gene data show CDR1 as MNHEY and CDR2 as SMNVEV (reference sequence). CDR3 loop: CASNTPRGLQNSPLHF. In DNA, the CDR3 is TGTGCCAGCAACACGCCAAGGGGGCTACAGAATTCACCCCTCCACTTT.

The chain joins TRBV6-1 to TRBJ1-2, with D unclear. Germline CDR1 is MNHNS and CDR2 is SASEGT. The CDR3 contains 12 residues. V lost 4 bases and J lost 8, with 11 bases in between. CDR3 region: CASSVRVRGYTF. The CDR3 DNA is TGTGCCAGCAGTGTGAGGGTGAGGGGCTACACCTTC.

CDR3 protein: CASSAPGRPLHF. DNA of the CDR3: TGTGCCAGCAGCGCGCCCGGGAGACCCCTCCACTTT. The chain is built from TRBV5-6 and TRBJ1-6, with unresolved D. The CDR3 length is 12 residues. The V gene's germline CDR1 is SGHDT and CDR2 YYEEEE. Trimming removed 4 bases from V and 12 bases from J, with 11 bases in between.

This chain connects TRBV29-1 to TRBJ2-5, with TRBD1 identical over 7 bases. The CDR3 is 15 residues long. V lost 4 bases, J lost 4 bases, and 12 bases stayed unmatched. Germline CDR1 is SQVTM and CDR2 is ANQGSEA. CDR3 loop: CSVAVRGFSGETQYF. The CDR3 DNA reads TGCAGCGTTGCTGTCAGGGGGTTTTCAGGAGAGACCCAGTACTTC.

This CDR3 reads CAISESGGSTETQYF. The DNA of the CDR3 is TGTGCCATCAGTGAGTCTGGGGGTAGCACAGAGACCCAGTACTTC. This chain connects TRBV10-3 to TRBJ2-5; D could derive from TRBD1 or TRBD2 (5 bases each). Trimming pared 0 bases from V and 4 bases from J, leaving 12 bases between. The CDR3 has 15 residues. Per germline, CDR1 ENHRY and CDR2 SYGVKD.

This chain uses TRBV6-4 with TRBJ1-2; the D gene is possibly TRBD1 (6 bases). The ends were cut back, 0 bases at V and 7 bases at J, with 12 bases in the middle. Looked up from germline, CDR1 is MRHNA and CDR2 is SNTAGT. The CDR3 consists of 14 residues. The CDR3 DNA sequence: TGTGCCAGCAGTGACTCGACTGGGGGCGGTGGCTACACCTTC. Its protein product is CASSDSTGGGGYTF.

The CDR3 coding sequence is TGTGCCAGCGGGACCCAAACAGGGCTAGCGGGACTCGCCGGGGAGCTGTTTTTT. It specifies CASGTQTGLAGLAGELFF. This rearrangement joins TRBV27 to TRBJ2-2, with 9 bases matching TRBD2. Trimming took 8 bases from V and 6 from J; bases not matched to a gene: 19. Per the germline V gene, CDR1 is MNHEY and CDR2 is SMNVEV (reference sequence). The CDR3 is 18 amino acids.

The CDR3 protein is CAWSVGLLGRELFF. The CDR3 coding sequence is TGTGCCTGGAGTGTCGGGTTGCTGGGCCGGGAGCTGTTTTTT. The chain recombines TRBV30 with TRBJ2-2; no reliable D call. V lost 0 bases to trimming and J lost 9 bases, with 14 bases between them. The CDR3 contains 14 residues. The germline gives CDR1 GTSNPN, CDR2 SVGIG (reference sequence).

This chain uses TRBV7-2 with TRBJ2-4, with D tentatively TRBD2 (6 bases). Trimming cost V 4 bases and J 0 bases, with 13 bases left between them. The V gene's germline CDR1 is SGHTA and CDR2 FQGNSA. The CDR3 contains 16 residues. The CDR3 sequence is CASSSTSPIAKNIQYF. Written as DNA, the CDR3 is TGTGCCAGCAGCTCAACTAGCCCTATAGCCAAAAACATTCAGTACTTC.

This chain uses TRBV4-3 with TRBJ1-2; no firm D call. The CDR3 has 16 residues. V lost 0 bases and J lost 0, with 11 bases in between. The germline V gene encodes CDR1 LGHNA and CDR2 YSLEER. The DNA for the CDR3 is TGCGCCAGCAGCCAAGAACAACTCCTGACTAACTATGGCTACACCTTC. Protein: CASSQEQLLTNYGYTF.